This T cell receptor beta chain comes out of a study of cytomegalovirus exposure and HLA in healthy donors. TCRdb's copy holds only in-frame clones and misses some; the assay was immunoSEQ multiplex PCR. Here the sample spans over 120,000 clones, 89% being singletons. This clone has just one count. Its antigen is unknown. Whole-study results and caveats: It was confirmed in vitro that three of the CMV-associated chains were specific for CMV antigens. There were over 150 TCR beta chains listed as cytomegalovirus-associated. Rarity characterized most TCR sequences, yet some public TCRs appeared in many donors.

Looked up from germline, CDR1 is GTSNPN and CDR2 is SVGIG (reference sequence). The V end lost 4 bases, the J end lost 6 bases, and 19 bases lay between the germline ends. The CDR3 loop spans 14 amino acids. Sequencing input: PBMCs. The clonotype comes from a young woman in good health and CMV-seropositive. This sequence joins TRBV30 and TRBJ2-7; maybe TRBD2 (6 bases). As DNA, the CDR3 is TGTGCCTGGACCTCTCTGGGGGGAGGTCTCGAGCAGTACTTC. It encodes CAWTSLGGGLEQYF. Full variable domain (missing parts from reference TRBV30 and TRBJ2-7): SQTIHQWPATLVQPVGSPLSLECTVEGTSNPNLYWYRQAAGRGLQLLFYSVGIGQISSEVPQNLSASRPQDRQFILSSKKLLLSDSGFYLCAWTSLGGGLEQYFGPGTRLTVT.